Presented here are 27 T cell receptor beta chains from one specimen sequenced in a study of cytomegalovirus exposure and HLA in healthy donors. The PCR made use of 60 Vbeta and 13 Jbeta primers. Sequencing was performed with immunoSEQ multiplex PCR; in TCRdb, only in-frame clones are kept and a portion is missing. The sample shows 210,000 or so clones, around four fifths of them seen only once. The specimen was PBMCs. These receptors were taken from a boy between 5 and 17 years old in good health and CMV-seronegative.

The chain has TRBV27 and TRBJ1-4, with 7 bases aligning to TRBD1. There are 14 residues in the CDR3. The J segment lost 7 bases and the V segment lost 5 bases, leaving 7 bases of the junction unmatched. Germline values: CDR1 MNHEY, CDR2 SMNVEV (reference sequence). This chain's CDR3 is CASSPRQGSEKLFF. In nucleotides, the CDR3 is TGTGCCAGCAGTCCCCGACAGGGAAGTGAAAAACTGTTTTTT.

The rearrangement links TRBV4-1 to TRBJ2-4; 7 bases map to TRBD2. The V and J ends lost 3 bases and 4 bases, in that order; junction bases with no gene match: 12. CDR3 length equals 17 residues. The germline V gene encodes CDR1 MGHRA and CDR2 YSYEKL. CDR3 region: CASSHLARQRGKNIQYF. DNA of the CDR3: TGCGCCAGCAGCCACCTAGCTCGTCAGCGGGGAAAAAACATTCAGTACTTC.

The chain recombines TRBV5-1 with TRBJ2-5; maybe TRBD2 (6 bases). CDR3 size: 17 residues. Germline lookup yields CDR1 SGHRS and CDR2 YFSETQ. V lost 5 bases to trimming and J lost 2 bases, with 22 bases between them. CDR3 sequence: CASRVRGKPGWQETQYF. The CDR3 DNA follows: TGCGCCAGCAGAGTTCGGGGGAAGCCCGGGTGGCAAGAGACCCAGTACTTC.

This clone occurred a few times. The chain combines TRBV2 with TRBJ2-5; tentatively, D is TRBD2 (6 bases). Per the germline V gene, CDR1 is SNHLY and CDR2 is FYNNEI. V lost 8 bases, J lost 2 bases, and 9 bases lay in between. The CDR3 runs 12 residues. The CDR3 reads CASRGVQETQYF. The CDR3 DNA follows: TGTGCCAGCCGCGGGGTTCAAGAGACCCAGTACTTC.

This clone has a handful of counts. This chain links TRBV5-4 with TRBJ2-7; perhaps TRBD2 as D (6 bases). Trimming left V 0 bases short and J 0 bases short, with 16 bases between. The CDR3 runs to 17 residues. Germline lookup yields CDR1 SGHNT and CDR2 YYREEE (reference sequence). The CDR3 coding sequence is TGTGCCAGCAGCTTGGGTCTAGTGCGGGATAGCTCCTACGAGCAGTACTTC. Translation: CASSLGLVRDSSYEQYF.

This clone showed up just once. The rearrangement uses TRBV7-3 and TRBJ2-3; tentatively, D is TRBD2 (5 bases). The germline V gene has CDR1 SGHTA and CDR2 FQGTGA. This CDR3 has 15 amino acids. Trimming pared 3 bases from V and 0 bases from J, leaving 10 bases between. The CDR3 loop reads CASSLASISTDTQYF. CDR3 bases: TGTGCCAGCAGCTTGGCTAGCATTAGCACAGATACGCAGTATTTT.

The chain has TRBV5-1 and TRBJ1-2; D not resolved. Trimming took 0 bases from V and 8 from J, leaving 11 bases between them. CDR1 is SGHRS and CDR2 is YFSETQ in the germline V gene. CDR3 length: 13 residues. The CDR3 nucleotides read TGCGCCAGCAGCTTGGAGGTCGCGGAGGGCTACACCTTC. Protein: CASSLEVAEGYTF.

The chain employs TRBV6-1 and TRBJ1-1; 10 bases agree with TRBD1. The junction had 8 bases not matched to a gene; V was cut back by 5 bases and J by 5 bases. From germline, CDR1 is MNHNS and CDR2 SASEGT. The CDR3 is 15 amino acids. CDR3 bases: TGTGCCAGCAGTAGGGGACAGGGGTTGGGGACTGAAGCTTTCTTT. This sequence encodes CASSRGQGLGTEAFF.

The V gene is TRBV7-2, the J gene TRBJ1-2; 9 bases align to TRBD1. CDR1 is SGHTA and CDR2 is FQGNSA in the germline V gene. The CDR3 has 16 amino acids. J lost 4 bases, V lost 1 base, and 7 bases had no gene match. CDR3 sequence (DNA): TGTGCCAGCAGCTTAGTCTGGGGACAGGGACCCTATGGCTACACCTTC. Translated: CASSLVWGQGPYGYTF. Combining the CDR3 with reference TRBV7-2 and TRBJ1-2 gives the whole variable domain GAGVSQSPSNKVTEKGKDVELRCDPISGHTALYWYRQSLGQGLEFLIYFQGNSAPDKSGLPSDRFSAERTGGSVSTLTIQRTQQEDSAVYLCASSLVWGQGPYGYTFGSGTRLTVV.

The V gene is TRBV7-8, the J gene TRBJ2-3, with a weak D call TRBD1 (6 bases). Trimming cost V 0 bases and J 1 base, with 17 bases left between them. The CDR3 has 18 residues. Germline V gene lookup returns CDR1 SGHVS and CDR2 FQNEAQ. CDR3 sequence: CASSLAVYRRQGTDTQYF. The CDR3 DNA reads TGTGCCAGCAGCTTAGCGGTCTACCGGCGACAGGGCACAGATACGCAGTATTTT.

The chain couples TRBV27 to TRBJ2-1, with D hard to call. The CDR3 extends over 16 amino acids. V gave up 6 bases and J gave up 7 bases, with 22 bases separating them. The germline V gene encodes CDR1 MNHEY and CDR2 SMNVEV (reference sequence). The chain's CDR3 is CASSLSLMLENNEQFF. The DNA for the CDR3 is TGTGCCAGCAGCCTTAGCTTGATGTTAGAAAATAATGAGCAGTTCTTC.

The chain carries TRBV11-2 and TRBJ2-3; 7 bases map to TRBD2. This CDR3 spans 15 amino acids. Germline-derived CDR1 and CDR2 are SGHAT and FQNNGV. J was trimmed by 2 bases and V by 3 bases; bases with no gene match: 5. The CDR3 nucleotides read TGTGCCAGCAGCTTGAGTAGCGGGTTCACAGATACGCAGTATTTT. Its translation is CASSLSSGFTDTQYF.

This chain joins TRBV7-9 and TRBJ1-5; possible D gene TRBD1, 5 bases. The CDR3 consists of 19 residues. Trimming cost V 1 base and J 3 bases, with 22 bases left between them. Germline V gene sequence: CDR1 SEHNR, CDR2 FQNEAQ (reference sequence). The CDR3 is CASSLDTGIVREINQPQHF. Here the CDR3 DNA reads TGTGCCAGCAGCTTAGATACGGGTATTGTCAGGGAAATCAATCAGCCCCAGCATTTT.

The chain combines TRBV19 with TRBJ1-1; D ambiguous. Germline V gene sequence: CDR1 LNHDA, CDR2 SQIVND (reference sequence). The CDR3 sequence is 14 residues long. V was clipped by 1 base and J by 6 bases, with 12 bases between them. CDR3: CASSIVIKGAEAFF. DNA for the CDR3: TGTGCCAGTAGTATAGTTATTAAGGGAGCTGAAGCTTTCTTT. Variable domain in full (rest from reference TRBV19 and TRBJ1-1): DGGITQSPKYLFRKEGQNVTLSCEQNLNHDAMYWYRQDPGQGLRLIYYSQIVNDFQKGDIAEGYSVSREKKESFPLTVTSAQKNPTAFYLCASSIVIKGAEAFFGQGTRLTVV.

The chain links TRBV5-1 to TRBJ2-3, with 12 bases fitting TRBD2. V trimming: 0 bases; J trimming: 1 base; junction bases outside the gene matches: 6. Germline CDR1 SGHRS, CDR2 YFSETQ. CDR3 length: 18 residues. The chain's CDR3 is CASSLGMRTSGGTDTQYF. The CDR3 nucleotides read TGCGCCAGCAGCTTGGGGATGAGGACTAGCGGGGGCACAGATACGCAGTATTTT.

This sequence joins TRBV19 and TRBJ1-2; 12 bases align to TRBD1. Trimming took 4 bases from V and 5 from J; bases not matched to a gene: 8. CDR1 LNHDA and CDR2 SQIVND come from the germline V gene (reference sequence). This CDR3 region has 16 residues. The CDR3 bases are TGTGCCAGTAGTACAACCGGGACAGGGGGCGGGTATGGCTACACCTTC. This sequence encodes CASSTTGTGGGYGYTF.

This clone was seen just once. Other DNA sequences in the sample encode the same CDR3. V and J are TRBV19 and TRBJ2-7, with 7 bases lining up with TRBD1. V shed 5 bases, J shed 0 bases, and the junction held 4 bases outside the gene matches. The CDR3 extends over 14 amino acids. Germline values: CDR1 LNHDA, CDR2 SQIVND (reference sequence). The CDR3 loop reads CASSPTGVSYEQYF. CDR3 nucleotide sequence: TGTGCCAGTAGTCCCACAGGGGTCTCCTACGAGCAGTACTTC.

The chain uses TRBV27 and TRBJ1-6, with a tentative D call TRBD1 (5 bases). The CDR3 is 13 residues long. The germline CDR1 and CDR2 sequences are MNHEY and SMNVEV (reference sequence). Trimming stripped 5 bases from V and 10 bases from J, with 12 bases between. The CDR3 sequence is CASSPSRESPLHF. CDR3 DNA sequence: TGTGCCAGCAGTCCCTCCAGGGAATCACCCCTCCACTTT.

V gene TRBV6-4 combines with J gene TRBJ1-2; D is unclear. This CDR3 has 14 amino acids. From germline, CDR1 is MRHNA and CDR2 SNTAGT. The V end lost 5 bases, the J end lost 2 bases, and 12 bases lay between the germline ends. CDR3 DNA: TGTGCCAGCAGTCCACAGATACAAAACTATGGCTACACCTTC. This gives the protein CASSPQIQNYGYTF.

The rearrangement joins TRBV15 to TRBJ2-1; 7 bases are shared with TRBD2. This CDR3 is built from 17 residues. Germline V CDR1 and CDR2: LNHNV, YYDKDF (reference sequence). The J segment lost 6 bases and the V segment lost 1 base, leaving 12 bases of the junction unmatched. The CDR3 here is CATSRGGGSQTFNEQFF. The CDR3 DNA reads as TGTGCCACCAGCAGAGGGGGCGGGAGCCAGACCTTCAATGAGCAGTTCTTC.

V gene TRBV5-1 combines with J gene TRBJ2-3, with 8 bases lining up with TRBD1. CDR1 and CDR2 from the germline V gene are SGHRS and YFSETQ. With V trimmed by 4 bases and J by 6 bases, 10 bases remained unmatched. The CDR3 has 15 residues. The CDR3 DNA is TGCGCCAGCAGCCGTACAACAGGGGGTGGGGATACGCAGTATTTT. It translates to CASSRTTGGGDTQYF.

This chain links TRBV18 with TRBJ1-1; weak D call: TRBD1 (5 bases). CDR1 is KGHSH, CDR2 LQKENI, per germline. The CDR3 is 13 residues long. V was pared by 6 bases and J by 1 base, with 9 bases between. CDR3 sequence (DNA): TGTGCCAGCTCTCTGGGGGGGAACACTGAAGCTTTCTTT. It codes for CASSLGGNTEAFF.

The chain is built from TRBV11-2 and TRBJ2-1; D gene unclear. Germline loops: CDR1 SGHAT, CDR2 FQNNGV. V was pared by 4 bases and J by 2 bases, with 6 bases between. The CDR3 is made up of 13 amino acids. The CDR3 reads CASSSTAYNEQFF. The CDR3 DNA reads TGTGCCAGCAGCTCAACAGCCTACAATGAGCAGTTCTTC.

The J gene is TRBJ2-3, the V gene TRBV6-4; 14 bases map to TRBD2. CDR3 length: 16 residues. With 6 bases clipped from V and 3 bases from J, the junction kept 5 bases outside the gene matches. The germline gives CDR1 MRHNA, CDR2 SNTAGT. The CDR3 reads CASSAGTSGRTDTQYF. CDR3 DNA sequence: TGTGCCAGCAGCGCCGGGACTAGCGGGAGAACAGATACGCAGTATTTT.

V usage is TRBV19 and J usage is TRBJ1-1; D gene ambiguous. This CDR3 comprises 12 residues. V shed 3 bases and J shed 4 bases, with 6 bases lying between them. Per germline, CDR1 LNHDA and CDR2 SQIVND (reference sequence). The CDR3 DNA follows: TGTGCCAGTAGTATTGAGCCCACTGAAGCTTTCTTT. It yields the protein CASSIEPTEAFF. Variable domain in full (rest from reference TRBV19 and TRBJ1-1): DGGITQSPKYLFRKEGQNVTLSCEQNLNHDAMYWYRQDPGQGLRLIYYSQIVNDFQKGDIAEGYSVSREKKESFPLTVTSAQKNPTAFYLCASSIEPTEAFFGQGTRLTVV.

This sequence joins TRBV9 and TRBJ1-3; TRBD1 agrees at 9 bases. The CDR3 is 15 residues long. CDR1 is SGDLS and CDR2 is YYNGEE in the germline V gene. V lost 3 bases, J lost 4 bases, and 5 bases stayed unmatched. CDR3 sequence: CASSAGTGWGNTIYF. The CDR3 region has the DNA TGTGCCAGCAGCGCCGGGACAGGGTGGGGAAACACCATATATTTT.

The V call is TRBV30, the J call TRBJ2-2; D not certain. CDR3 length equals 15 residues. The ends were cut back, 1 base at V and 13 bases at J, with 22 bases in the middle. The germline V gene has CDR1 GTSNPN and CDR2 SVGIG (reference sequence). The CDR3 coding sequence is TGTGCCTGGAGTGAAGGATGGGCAGCAGTCTCCCGGCTGTTTTTT. Its translation is CAWSEGWAAVSRLFF.